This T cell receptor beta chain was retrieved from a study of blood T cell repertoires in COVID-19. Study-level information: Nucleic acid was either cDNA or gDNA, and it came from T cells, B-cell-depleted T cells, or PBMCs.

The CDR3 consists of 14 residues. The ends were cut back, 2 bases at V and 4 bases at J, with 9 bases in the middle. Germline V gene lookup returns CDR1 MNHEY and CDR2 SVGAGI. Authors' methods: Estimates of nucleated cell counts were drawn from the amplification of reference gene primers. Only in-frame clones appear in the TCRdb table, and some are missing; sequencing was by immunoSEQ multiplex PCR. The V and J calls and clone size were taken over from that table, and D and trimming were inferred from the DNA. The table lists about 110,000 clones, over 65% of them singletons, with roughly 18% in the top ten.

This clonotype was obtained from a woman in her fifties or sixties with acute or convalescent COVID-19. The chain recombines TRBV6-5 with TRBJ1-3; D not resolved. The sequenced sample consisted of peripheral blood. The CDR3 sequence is CASSYVQSGNTIYF. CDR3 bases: TGTGCCAGCAGTTACGTACAGTCCGGAAACACCATATATTTT.